The 4 T cell receptor beta chains below all came from one sample that was sequenced in a study of shared clonotypes between healthy human individuals. The assay was immunoSEQ multiplex PCR, and TCRdb's table has in-frame clones only and misses some. The data contain some 2 million clones, about 95% of them singletons. Sequencing used naive CD4+ T cells sorted from blood. Subset described: CD45RA+ positively selected. Receptor source: a man aged 18 to 29 in good health.

With regard to this clone: A read error may explain this, as a much larger clone is one base away. The chain has TRBV7-9 and TRBJ1-2; D not certain. Trimming removed 1 base at V and 3 bases at J, with 12 bases between. Germline-derived CDR1 and CDR2 are SEHNR and FQNEAQ (reference sequence). This CDR3 region has 15 residues. CDR3 coding DNA: TGTGCCAGCAGCTTAGGTACGGCGGGAGACTATGGCTACACCTTC. Protein sequence: CASSLGTAGDYGYTF. Using reference TRBV7-9 and TRBJ1-2 for the parts outside the CDR3, the full variable domain is DTGVSQNPRHKITKRGQNVTFRCDPISEHNRLYWYRQTLGQGPEFLTYFQNEAQLEKSRLLSDRFSAERPKGSFSTLEIQRTEQGDSAMYLCASSLGTAGDYGYTFGSGTRLTVV.

The chain links TRBV30 to TRBJ2-2, with unresolved D. V gave up 8 bases and J gave up 2 bases, with 15 bases separating them. The CDR3 has 14 amino acids. The germline CDR1 and CDR2 sequences are GTSNPN and SVGIG (reference sequence). In nucleotides, the CDR3 is TGTGCCAGAAAAAGTAGTCTCAACACCGGGGAGCTGTTTTTT. It specifies CARKSSLNTGELFF.

This sequence joins TRBV9 and TRBJ2-3; D is unclear. Germline CDR1 reads SGDLS; CDR2 reads YYNGEE. The CDR3 runs 14 residues. Trimming stripped 0 bases from V and 6 bases from J, with 11 bases between. This chain's CDR3 is CASSVALGQDTQYF. Here the CDR3 DNA reads TGTGCCAGCAGCGTAGCGTTGGGTCAGGATACGCAGTATTTT.

V usage is TRBV18 and J usage is TRBJ2-7; D may match TRBD1 or TRBD2 (5 bases each). Trimming took 4 bases from V and 7 from J, leaving 11 bases between them. Looked up from germline, CDR1 is KGHSH and CDR2 is LQKENI. The CDR3 covers 12 residues. The CDR3 region is CASSRPGGEQYF. The CDR3 DNA sequence: TGTGCCAGCTCACGACCTGGGGGAGAGCAGTACTTC.